The 13 T cell receptor beta chains reported below all come from one sample, sequenced in a study of blood T cell repertoires in COVID-19. TCRdb's table, derived via immunoSEQ multiplex PCR, lists solely in-frame clones and lacks some. The repertoire includes fewer than 450,000 clones, around nine tenths of them detected once, and 6% to 8.5% sits in the top ten. Material for sequencing was peripheral blood. Receptor source: a woman aged 65 to 85 with COVID-19, enrolled during active disease.

The chain recombines TRBV10-3 with TRBJ1-2; 12 nucleotides match TRBD1. CDR1 and CDR2 (germline): ENHRY, SYGVKD. The CDR3 totals 13 residues. The V gene end was trimmed by 4 bases and the J gene end by 6 bases; junction bases not matched to a gene: 0. This CDR3 reads CAISGDRGHGYTF. The CDR3 DNA follows: TGTGCCATCAGTGGGGACAGGGGGCATGGCTACACCTTC.

This chain connects TRBV28 to TRBJ1-2, with unresolved D. The germline V gene has CDR1 MDHEN and CDR2 SYDVKM. Trimming stripped 3 bases from V and 2 bases from J, with 7 bases between. This CDR3 comprises 13 residues. The CDR3 sequence is CASSFGGNYGYTF. CDR3 in DNA: TGTGCCAGCAGTTTTGGAGGGAACTATGGCTACACCTTC.

The rearrangement links TRBV4-1 to TRBJ2-7; 9 bases agree with TRBD1. V lost 5 bases, J lost 4 bases, and 3 bases stayed unmatched. CDR1 is MGHRA, CDR2 YSYEKL, per germline. The CDR3 has 13 amino acids. The CDR3 coding sequence is TGCGCCAGCAGCGCCGACAGGGGGTACGAGCAGTACTTC. Translation: CASSADRGYEQYF.

This clone was counted a few times. The chain is built from TRBV10-3 and TRBJ1-1; no reliable D call. The V gene's germline CDR1 is ENHRY and CDR2 SYGVKD. The CDR3 loop spans 13 amino acids. V was pared by 3 bases and J by 7 bases, with 12 bases between. CDR3 region: CAISDRGQDEAFF. The CDR3 bases are TGTGCCATCAGTGACCGTGGGCAGGATGAAGCTTTCTTT.

The chain employs TRBV6-1 and TRBJ1-6; the match to TRBD1 covers 8 bases. The CDR3 has 16 amino acids. Germline V gene lookup returns CDR1 MNHNS and CDR2 SASEGT. The V and J ends lost 1 base and 8 bases, in that order; junction bases with no gene match: 7. CDR3 DNA: TGTGCCAGCAGTGAAGTCGGACAGGGTTATTATTCACCCCTCCACTTT. Translating gives CASSEVGQGYYSPLHF.

The rearrangement joins TRBV4-3 to TRBJ1-1, with D possibly matching TRBD1 (5 bases). CDR1 and CDR2 (germline): LGHNA, YSLEER. This CDR3 is 16 amino acids long. V was pared by 1 base and J by 0 bases, with 12 bases between. The CDR3 spells CASSQGVGAMNTEAFF. The CDR3 DNA sequence: TGCGCCAGCAGCCAAGGGGTAGGGGCCATGAACACTGAAGCTTTCTTT.

The chain links TRBV7-2 to TRBJ2-7; D may be TRBD2 (7 bases). Trimming took off 2 bases at V and 1 base at J, with 18 bases between the two ends. Germline-derived CDR1 and CDR2 are SGHTA and FQGNSA. The CDR3 totals 17 residues. The DNA for the CDR3 is TGTGCCAGCAGCTTAACCCTGGGGGGGCAGGTTTCCTACGAGCAGTACTTC. The encoded protein is CASSLTLGGQVSYEQYF.

This clone was seen more than once but under ten times. The V and J genes are TRBV18 and TRBJ1-4, with D perhaps matching TRBD1 (6 bases). The V end lost 4 bases, the J end lost 8 bases, and 20 bases lay between the germline ends. The CDR3 runs 16 residues. Per the germline V gene, CDR1 is KGHSH and CDR2 is LQKENI. The CDR3 region has the DNA TGTGCCAGCTCACTACAGGGTATCCGGGTGGACGAAAAACTGTTTTTT. It encodes CASSLQGIRVDEKLFF. Combining the CDR3 with reference TRBV18 and TRBJ1-4 gives the whole variable domain NAGVMQNPRHLVRRRGQEARLRCSPMKGHSHVYWYRQLPEEGLKFMVYLQKENIIDESGMPKERFSAEFPKEGPSILRIQQVVRGDSAAYFCASSLQGIRVDEKLFFGSGTQLSVL.

The chain links TRBV2 to TRBJ2-3; D possibly corresponds to TRBD2 (7 bases). With 2 bases removed from V and 4 bases from J, the gap between germline ends came to 13 bases. Germline CDR1 is SNHLY and CDR2 is FYNNEI. The CDR3 contains 15 residues. DNA for the CDR3: TGTGCCAGCAGTGAATGGGGGGGCGGAGCAGATACGCAGTATTTT. Amino acid sequence: CASSEWGGGADTQYF.

This clone was found once. CDR3 amino acids: CASSFWGSGGTDTQYF. The CDR3 coding sequence is TGTGCCAGCAGCTTTTGGGGATCAGGGGGCACAGATACGCAGTATTTT. This chain links TRBV7-8 with TRBJ2-3; TRBD1 might be the D (6 bases). Germline CDR1 SGHVS, CDR2 FQNEAQ. The CDR3 totals 16 residues. Trimming removed 3 bases from V and 1 base from J, with 14 bases in between.

This clone was observed a single time. The chain has TRBV7-9 and TRBJ1-3; the D is unclear. Trimming stripped 5 bases from V and 1 base from J, with 15 bases between. CDR3 length: 16 residues. Germline V gives CDR1 SEHNR, CDR2 FQNEAQ (reference sequence). Here the CDR3 DNA reads TGTGCCAGCAGCCCCTCCCCAGGTCGATCTGGAAACACCATATATTTT. Translation: CASSPSPGRSGNTIYF.

This sequence joins TRBV12-5 and TRBJ1-2, with D maybe TRBD1 (5 bases). Germline V gene lookup returns CDR1 LGHNT and CDR2 FRNRAP. V lost 0 bases, J lost 4 bases, and 18 bases lay in between. This CDR3 region has 17 residues. CDR3 region: CASGLVVRTGGAYGYTF. As DNA, the CDR3 is TGTGCTAGTGGTTTGGTCGTACGTACAGGAGGGGCCTATGGCTACACCTTC. Combining the CDR3 with reference TRBV12-5 and TRBJ1-2 gives the whole variable domain DARVTQTPRHKVTEMGQEVTMRCQPILGHNTVFWYRQTMMQGLELLAYFRNRAPLDDSGMPKDRFSAEMPDATLATLKIQPSEPRDSAVYFCASGLVVRTGGAYGYTFGSGTRLTVV.

This clone was picked up one time. V is TRBV11-3 and J is TRBJ1-4; TRBD1 aligns across 12 bases. The CDR3 length is 17 residues. Germline-derived CDR1 and CDR2 are SGHNT and YENEEA. The J segment lost 3 bases and the V segment lost 5 bases, leaving 7 bases of the junction unmatched. The CDR3 region has the DNA TGTGCCAGCAGCGGCCGATGGGACAGGGGGCCTAATGAAAAACTGTTTTTT. Protein product: CASSGRWDRGPNEKLFF.